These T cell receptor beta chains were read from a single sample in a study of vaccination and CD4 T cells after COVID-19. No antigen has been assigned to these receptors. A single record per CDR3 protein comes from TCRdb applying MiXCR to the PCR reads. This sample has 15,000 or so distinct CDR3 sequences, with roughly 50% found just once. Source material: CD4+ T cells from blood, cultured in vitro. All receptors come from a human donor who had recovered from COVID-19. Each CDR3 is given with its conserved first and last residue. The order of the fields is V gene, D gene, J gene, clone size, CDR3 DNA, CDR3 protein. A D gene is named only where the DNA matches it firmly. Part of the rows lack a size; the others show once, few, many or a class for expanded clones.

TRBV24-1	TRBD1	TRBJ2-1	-	TGTGCCACCAGGGGACAGGTGGGGAATGAGCAGTTCTTC	CATRGQVGNEQFF
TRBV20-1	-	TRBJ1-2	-	TGCAGTGCTACTCAGGGGCGCAGAACCCCCATAACCTTC	CSATQGRRTPITF
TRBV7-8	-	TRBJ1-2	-	TGTGCCAGCAGCCCCCCGGGCGGGTATGGCTACACCTTC	CASSPPGGYGYTF
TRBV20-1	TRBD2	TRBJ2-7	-	TGCAGTGCTAGAAGGACTAGTCTTGGCTCCTACGAGCAGTACTTC	CSARRTSLGSYEQYF
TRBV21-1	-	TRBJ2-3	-	TGTGCCAGCAGCAAAGGTGTTAGCGGGAGGAATGGTACGCAGTATTTT	CASSKGVSGRNGTQYF
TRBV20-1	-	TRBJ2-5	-	TGCAGTGCTAGAGCACACAGGGTTGGGTACCAAGAGACCCAGTACTTC	CSARAHRVGYQETQYF
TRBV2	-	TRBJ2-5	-	TGTGCCAGCAGCAGGGCCGAGGAGACCCAGTACTTC	CASSRAEETQYF
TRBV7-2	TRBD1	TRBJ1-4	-	TGTGCCAGCAGCTTAGAACCCAGGACAGGGGGCGCGGCCCTGTTTTTT	CASSLEPRTGGAALFF
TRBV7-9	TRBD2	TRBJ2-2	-	TGTGCCAGCAGCTTAGTGGGAGGGATCGCCGGGGAGCTGTTTTTT	CASSLVGGIAGELFF
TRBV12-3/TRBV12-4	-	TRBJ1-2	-	TGTGCCAGCAGCCCGGACAGAGCTAACTATGGCTACACCTTC	CASSPDRANYGYTF
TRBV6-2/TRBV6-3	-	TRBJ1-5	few	TGTGCCAGCAGTTACTCCTGGGGCAGCAATCAGCCCCAGCATTTT	CASSYSWGSNQPQHF
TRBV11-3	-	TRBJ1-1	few	TGTGCCAGCAGCTTGGACCCGGCTGAAGCTTTCTTT	CASSLDPAEAFF
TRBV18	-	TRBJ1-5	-	TGTGCCAGCTCACCAGGGGGTCAGCCCCAGCATTTT	CASSPGGQPQHF
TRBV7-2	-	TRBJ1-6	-	TGTGCCAGCAGCTTAGCCGGGGTGTATGGTTCACCCCTCCACTTT	CASSLAGVYGSPLHF
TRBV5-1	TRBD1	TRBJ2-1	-	TGCGCCAGCAGCTCAAAGAGGGACAGGGAAACCTACAATGAGCAGTTCTTC	CASSSKRDRETYNEQFF
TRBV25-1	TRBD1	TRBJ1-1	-	TGTGCCAGCAGCCCGGAGGGGGCATGGAGGACTGAAGCTTTCTTT	CASSPEGAWRTEAFF
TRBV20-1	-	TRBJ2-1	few	TGCAGTGCTAGAGCCGCGAGACTAGGAATAACGAATGAGCAGTTCTTC	CSARAARLGITNEQFF
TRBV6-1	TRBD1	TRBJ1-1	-	TGTGCCAGCAGTGAAGGACAGGGGGTGGCGGCTTTCTTT	CASSEGQGVAAFF
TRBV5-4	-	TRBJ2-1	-	TGTGCCAGCAGCCCTAAGACAGCCACCTCCTACAATGAGCAGTTCTTC	CASSPKTATSYNEQFF
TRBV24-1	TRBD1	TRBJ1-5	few	TGTGCCACCAGTGATCCCGGGACAGGGGGCGAGCCCCAGCATTTT	CATSDPGTGGEPQHF
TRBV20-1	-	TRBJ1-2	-	TGCAGTGCTAGAGATCCCCTTTGGCAGGGGATTGGCTACACCTTC	CSARDPLWQGIGYTF
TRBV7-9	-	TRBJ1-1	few	TGTGCCAGCAGCTTAGGGACCGGACAGCCGGGTGCTTTCTTT	CASSLGTGQPGAFF
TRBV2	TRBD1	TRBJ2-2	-	TGTGCCAGCAGTGAATGGACAGGGGCCACCGGGGAGCTGTTTTTT	CASSEWTGATGELFF
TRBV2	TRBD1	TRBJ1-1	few	TGTGCCAGCAGTAGACAGGGGGCGATCCACACTGAAGCTTTCTTT	CASSRQGAIHTEAFF
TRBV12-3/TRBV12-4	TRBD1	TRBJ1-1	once	TGTGCCAGCAGTTCCCAGGGGGCCATGAACACTGAAGCTTTCTTT	CASSSQGAMNTEAFF
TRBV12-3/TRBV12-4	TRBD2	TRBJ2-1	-	TGTGCCAGCAGCTCGATCAGCGGGGGATTCTACAATGAGCAGTTCTTC	CASSSISGGFYNEQFF
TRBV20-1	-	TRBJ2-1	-	TGCAGTGCTAGAGGAAAATCGGAGATCTCCTACAATGAGCAGTTCTTC	CSARGKSEISYNEQFF